This passage covers 24 T cell receptor beta chains from one sample sequenced in a study of patients and donors after allogeneic stem cell transplantation. TCRdb redid the calling of the RT-PCR reads with MiXCR, one entry per CDR3 protein. Among 800,000 to 1,000,000 distinct CDR3 sequences listed, 15% to 20% were seen once. Sequences were obtained from blood, either unsorted or a sorted T cell fraction (not recorded which). The receptor set was obtained from a human donor who was either an allogeneic HSCT recipient or a stem cell or donor lymphocyte infusion donor (not recorded which). It is not recorded whose cells these are; they may come from a transplant donor.

This clonotype was counted a few times. The rearrangement joins TRBV5-6 to TRBJ1-2; possibly TRBD1 for D (5 bases). V gave up 4 bases and J gave up 6 bases, with 25 bases separating them. Germline lookup yields CDR1 SGHDT and CDR2 YYEEEE. The CDR3 runs to 17 residues. CDR3 residues: CASSRTPGDSQADGYTF. The CDR3 coding sequence is TGTGCCAGCAGCCGTACTCCTGGGGACTCCCAAGCTGATGGCTACACCTTC.

This chain connects TRBV3-1 to TRBJ2-3; maybe TRBD1 (5 bases). This CDR3 has 14 amino acids. Germline V gives CDR1 LGHDT, CDR2 YNNKEL (reference sequence). Trimming removed 5 bases from V and 4 bases from J, with 13 bases in between. The CDR3, as DNA: TGTGCCAGCAGCGGGGCCCAAGTCGCAGATACGCAGTATTTT. Translation: CASSGAQVADTQYF.

The table lists this clonotype with a few counts. The chain carries TRBV3-1 and TRBJ2-1, with TRBD2 matching over 10 bases. With 4 bases clipped from V and 8 bases from J, the junction kept 5 bases outside the gene matches. CDR3 length: 14 residues. Germline V gives CDR1 LGHDT, CDR2 YNNKEL (reference sequence). As DNA, the CDR3 is TGTGCCAGCAGCCCTAGCGGGAGTAGGGATGAGCAGTTCTTC. Translation: CASSPSGSRDEQFF.

This clonotype occurred a few times. The chain couples TRBV2 to TRBJ1-5; possible D gene TRBD1, 5 bases. The CDR3 covers 15 residues. The germline V and J ends were trimmed by 7 bases and 0 bases, with 13 bases remaining between them. The germline gives CDR1 SNHLY, CDR2 FYNNEI. The CDR3 reads CASTGQRYSNQPQHF. The CDR3 nucleotides read TGTGCCAGCACTGGACAACGGTATAGCAATCAGCCCCAGCATTTT.

This clonotype was seen more than once but under ten times. The chain joins TRBV7-2 to TRBJ2-3; D is perhaps TRBD1 (6 bases). Germline V gene lookup returns CDR1 SGHTA and CDR2 FQGNSA. The CDR3 has 17 amino acids. The V and J ends lost 2 bases and 3 bases respectively, with 18 bases between them. This CDR3 is CASSLPRSGVVTDTQYF. The CDR3 DNA reads TGTGCCAGCAGCTTACCTCGTTCAGGGGTGGTGACAGATACGCAGTATTTT.

The rearrangement joins TRBV11-1 to TRBJ2-1; 13 bases match TRBD2. This CDR3 region has 19 residues. Germline loops: CDR1 SGHAT, CDR2 FQDESV (reference sequence). V lost 3 bases, J lost 1 base, and 9 bases stayed unmatched. CDR3 DNA sequence: TGTGCCAGCAGCTTTAAGCGGACTAGCGGGAGAACTTCCTACAATGAGCAGTTCTTC. It is translated as CASSFKRTSGRTSYNEQFF.

This clonotype was detected only a few times. The V and J genes are TRBV7-8 and TRBJ2-7, with 8 bases aligning to TRBD1. After removal of 1 base from V and 0 bases from J, the junction contained 14 bases not matched to a gene. CDR3 size: 19 residues. Germline values: CDR1 SGHVS, CDR2 FQNEAQ. CDR3 sequence: CASSLVSHPSTGGSYEQYF. CDR3 nucleotide sequence: TGTGCCAGCAGCTTAGTATCCCACCCCTCAACAGGGGGCTCCTACGAGCAGTACTTC. Looking up the rest from reference TRBV7-8 and TRBJ2-7 gives the full variable domain: GAGVSQSPRYKVAKRGQDVALRCDPISGHVSLFWYQQALGQGPEFLTYFQNEAQLDKSGLPSDRFFAERPEGSVSTLKIQRTQQEDSAVYLCASSLVSHPSTGGSYEQYFGPGTRLTVT.

The chain combines TRBV6-2 or TRBV6-3 with TRBJ2-1; no definite D call. Trimming took 0 bases from V and 8 from J, leaving 14 bases between them. This CDR3 is built from 15 residues. Looked up from germline, CDR1 is MNHEY and CDR2 is SVGEGT. The CDR3 loop is CASSYSRLLSDEQFF. The CDR3 DNA sequence: TGTGCCAGCAGTTACTCGCGACTCCTGAGCGATGAGCAGTTCTTC.

The rearrangement links TRBV18 to TRBJ2-7; 7 bases are shared with TRBD2. V shed 3 bases and J 3 bases; nucleotides not matched to a gene: 2. Germline CDR1 and CDR2: KGHSH and LQKENI. The CDR3 loop spans 13 amino acids. The CDR3 sequence is CASSPRDYYEQYF. The CDR3 coding sequence is TGTGCCAGCTCACCTCGGGACTACTACGAGCAGTACTTC.

This clonotype came up a few times. The rearrangement joins TRBV6-5 to TRBJ2-3; 7 bases align to TRBD1. This CDR3 contains 17 residues. Germline V gene data show CDR1 as MNHEY and CDR2 as SVGAGI. V lost 2 bases and J lost 2; bases outside the gene matches: 10. CDR3: CASSYTSLGQSTDTQYF. The DNA of the CDR3 is TGTGCCAGCAGTTACACAAGCCTGGGACAGTCCACAGATACGCAGTATTTT.

This clonotype was counted many times. V gene TRBV10-3 combines with J gene TRBJ1-1; 12 bases align to TRBD1. Germline loops: CDR1 ENHRY, CDR2 SYGVKD. This CDR3 comprises 15 residues. V trimming: 5 bases; J trimming: 4 bases; junction bases outside the gene matches: 5. The CDR3 DNA reads TGTGCCATCAGTCGGGACAGGGGGCCGGGCACTGAAGCTTTCTTT. Residues: CAISRDRGPGTEAFF.

This clonotype was seen only a few times. The chain employs TRBV9 and TRBJ1-2; TRBD1 agrees at 7 bases. Per the germline V gene, CDR1 is SGDLS and CDR2 is YYNGEE. The CDR3 is 15 amino acids. Trimming cost V 3 bases and J 11 bases; bases outside gene matches: 16. Written as DNA, the CDR3 is TGTGCCAGCAGCGCTTCAGTGAAATCGGGACAGCGATACACCTTC. Amino acids: CASSASVKSGQRYTF.

There are a few counts of this clonotype. This chain joins TRBV12-3 or TRBV12-4 and TRBJ2-7; D assignment may be TRBD1 or TRBD2 (5 bases each). CDR3 size: 15 residues. Deletions cut 7 bases from V and 4 bases from J, with 20 bases between. CDR3 amino acids: CASTLRGRQFYEQYF. CDR3 nucleotides: TGTGCCAGCACCCTAAGGGGACGGCAGTTTTACGAGCAGTACTTC.

The chain uses TRBV27 and TRBJ2-7; possible D gene TRBD2, 6 bases. The CDR3 is made up of 14 amino acids. V lost 6 bases to trimming and J lost 6 bases, with 18 bases between them. The germline V gene has CDR1 MNHEY and CDR2 SMNVEV (reference sequence). DNA for the CDR3: TGTGCCAGCAGCTGGGGTGGGGGGTCTATCGAGCAGTACTTC. It translates to CASSWGGGSIEQYF.

A few counts support this clonotype. The chain couples TRBV11-2 to TRBJ2-7, with 10 bases that match TRBD2. The CDR3 loop spans 15 amino acids. The germline V gene has CDR1 SGHAT and CDR2 FQNNGV. V gave up 5 bases and J gave up 5 bases; unmatched junction bases: 9. The CDR3 protein is CASSPGLADFHEQYF. The CDR3 bases are TGTGCCAGCAGCCCCGGACTAGCGGACTTCCACGAGCAGTACTTC.

On this clonotype itself: Sequence at one end of the junction differs from germline and may be a read error. The rearrangement joins TRBV27 to TRBJ1-2; TRBD1 matches at 8 bases. The V gene's germline CDR1 is MNHEY and CDR2 SMNVEV (reference sequence). The CDR3 sequence is 14 residues long. The CDR3 nucleotides read TGTGCCAGCAGTATATCTCAGGGGGCCTATGGCTACACCTTC. Encoded protein: CASSISQGAYGYTF.

This clonotype was recorded a few times. This sequence joins TRBV12-3 or TRBV12-4 and TRBJ2-4; 9 positions match TRBD2. This CDR3 is built from 18 residues. J lost 6 bases, V lost 4 bases, and 16 bases had no gene match. In DNA form, the CDR3 reads TGTGCCAGCAGTTCCCTACGCGGGGGGGCGCGATTGGGAAACATTCAGTACTTC. It codes for CASSSLRGGARLGNIQYF.

This clonotype occurred many times. This chain links TRBV7-9 with TRBJ1-5, with a tentative D call TRBD1 (5 bases). V lost 5 bases and J 2 bases, leaving 13 bases between the germline ends. Germline V gene lookup returns CDR1 SEHNR and CDR2 FQNEAQ (reference sequence). The CDR3 contains 15 residues. The CDR3 region has the DNA TGTGCCAGCAGCCCGGGATGGGGCGGCAATCAGCCCCAGCATTTT. Its translation: CASSPGWGGNQPQHF.

This clonotype came up a few times. The chain recombines TRBV6-1 with TRBJ2-7; D may be TRBD1 (6 bases). The V gene lost 6 bases and the J gene lost 2 bases, with 11 bases spanning the gap. Germline lookup yields CDR1 MNHNS and CDR2 SASEGT. This CDR3 contains 13 residues. The CDR3 DNA sequence: TGTGCCAGCAGCGACAGGTTAGCCTACGAGCAGTACTTC. The encoded protein is CASSDRLAYEQYF.

This clonotype was detected many times. V usage is TRBV12-3 or TRBV12-4 and J usage is TRBJ1-1, with no clear D. This CDR3 region has 15 residues. Between the trimmed V and J ends, which lost 6 bases and 2 bases, there was a span of 16 bases. Here the CDR3 reads CASSSSLAGNTEAFF. CDR3 DNA sequence: TGTGCCAGCAGCAGCTCCCTAGCAGGAAACACTGAAGCTTTCTTT.

The table lists this clonotype with many counts. The CDR3 spells CASSQLSGTEAFF. The CDR3 region has the DNA TGCGCCAGCAGCCAATTGAGTGGGACTGAAGCTTTCTTT. The genes are TRBV4-3 and TRBJ1-1; D not resolved. This CDR3 has 13 residues. V was shortened by 2 bases and J by 5 bases, with 9 bases between the two germline ends. Germline CDR1 reads LGHNA; CDR2 reads YSLEER.

The chain joins TRBV29-1 to TRBJ1-1, with D maybe TRBD1 (5 bases). The CDR3 sequence is 13 residues long. The V and J ends lost 4 bases and 4 bases respectively, with 13 bases between them. Looked up from germline, CDR1 is SQVTM and CDR2 is ANQGSEA. The CDR3 DNA sequence: TGCAGCGTTGTGGGGGGGGTAGCCACTGAAGCTTTCTTT. It translates to CSVVGGVATEAFF.

This sequence joins TRBV18 and TRBJ1-3; 9 bases align to TRBD1. With V trimmed by 0 bases and J by 2 bases, 2 bases remained unmatched. The CDR3 length is 16 residues. The V gene's germline CDR1 is KGHSH and CDR2 LQKENI. CDR3 DNA: TGTGCCAGCTCACCACCGAGGACAGGGGCTGGAAACACCATATATTTT. This translates into CASSPPRTGAGNTIYF.

This clonotype was seen a few times. The genes are TRBV6-2 or TRBV6-3 and TRBJ2-7, with 8 bases that match TRBD2. V lost 6 bases to trimming and J lost 2 bases; unmatched junction nucleotides: 15. The CDR3 totals 17 residues. Germline values: CDR1 MNHEY, CDR2 SVGEGT. The DNA for the CDR3 is TGTGCCAGCAGAAGGGGAGCGGGGGCCCTAAGAGCCTACGAGCAGTACTTC. Translating it yields CASRRGAGALRAYEQYF.